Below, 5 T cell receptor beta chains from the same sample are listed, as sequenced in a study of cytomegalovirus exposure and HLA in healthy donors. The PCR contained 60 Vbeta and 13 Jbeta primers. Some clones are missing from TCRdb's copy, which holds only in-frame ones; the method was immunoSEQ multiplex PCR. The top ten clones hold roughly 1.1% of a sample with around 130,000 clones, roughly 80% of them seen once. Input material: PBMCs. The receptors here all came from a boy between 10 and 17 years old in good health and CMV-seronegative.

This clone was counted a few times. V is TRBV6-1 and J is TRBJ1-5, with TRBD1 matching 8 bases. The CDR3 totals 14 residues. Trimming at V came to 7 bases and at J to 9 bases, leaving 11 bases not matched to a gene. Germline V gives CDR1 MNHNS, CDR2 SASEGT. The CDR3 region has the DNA TGTGCCAGCAACGCTGGACAGGGTGAGGTGCCCCAGCATTTT. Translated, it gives CASNAGQGEVPQHF.

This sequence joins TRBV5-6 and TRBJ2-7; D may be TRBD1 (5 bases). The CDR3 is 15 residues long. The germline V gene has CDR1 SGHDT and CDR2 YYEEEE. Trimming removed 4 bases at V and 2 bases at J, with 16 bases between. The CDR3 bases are TGTGCCAGCAGCACTCTCACAGGCAACCCCTACGAGCAGTACTTC. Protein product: CASSTLTGNPYEQYF.

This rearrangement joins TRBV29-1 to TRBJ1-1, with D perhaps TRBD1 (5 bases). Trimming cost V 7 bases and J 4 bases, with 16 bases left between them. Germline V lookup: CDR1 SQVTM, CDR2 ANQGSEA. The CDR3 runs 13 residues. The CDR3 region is CSGGERGSTEAFF. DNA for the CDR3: TGCAGCGGGGGGGAGAGGGGAAGCACTGAAGCTTTCTTT. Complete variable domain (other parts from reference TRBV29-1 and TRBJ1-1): SAVISQKPSRDICQRGTSLTIQCQVDSQVTMMFWYRQQPGQSLTLIATANQGSEATYESGFVIDKFPISRPNLTFSTLTVSNMSPEDSSIYLCSGGERGSTEAFFGQGTRLTVV.

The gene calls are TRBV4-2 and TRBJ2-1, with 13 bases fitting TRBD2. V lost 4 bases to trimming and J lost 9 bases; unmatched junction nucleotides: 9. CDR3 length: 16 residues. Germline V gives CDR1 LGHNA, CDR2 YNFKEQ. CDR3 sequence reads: CASSLGRLAGGSEQFF. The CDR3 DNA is TGTGCCAGCAGCCTGGGGAGACTAGCGGGAGGTAGTGAGCAGTTCTTC.

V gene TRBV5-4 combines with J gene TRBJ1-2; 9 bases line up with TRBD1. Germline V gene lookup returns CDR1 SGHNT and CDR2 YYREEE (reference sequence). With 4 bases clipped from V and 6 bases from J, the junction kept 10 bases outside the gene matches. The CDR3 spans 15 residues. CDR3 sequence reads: CASSLRDRVGNGYTF. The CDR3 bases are TGTGCCAGCAGCCTCCGGGACAGGGTGGGGAATGGCTACACCTTC.